The 17 T cell receptor beta chains presented below share a single source sample, sequenced in a study of blood T cell repertoires in COVID-19. Data came from immunoSEQ multiplex PCR; TCRdb stores just in-frame clones and leaves some out. The sample records about 99,000 clones, 84% being singletons. Sequences were obtained from peripheral blood. All receptors derive from a man aged 70 or older with active or convalescent COVID-19.

This rearrangement joins TRBV13 to TRBJ2-3, with TRBD1 identical over 8 bases. In germline, CDR1 is PRHDT, CDR2 FYEKMQ (reference sequence). CDR3 length: 16 amino acids. V shed 5 bases and J 0 bases; nucleotides not matched to a gene: 7. CDR3: CASSLGTGLSTDTQYF. The CDR3 DNA is TGTGCCAGCAGCCTCGGGACAGGCCTTAGCACAGATACGCAGTATTTT.

Only a few counts were recorded for this clone. The gene calls are TRBV5-1 and TRBJ2-7; the match to TRBD2 covers 9 bases. The CDR3 runs 14 residues. The junction had 3 bases not matched to a gene; V was cut back by 5 bases and J by 0 bases. CDR1 is SGHRS, CDR2 YFSETQ, per germline. This CDR3 reads CASRVTSGSYEQYF. CDR3 sequence (DNA): TGCGCCAGCAGAGTGACTAGCGGCTCCTACGAGCAGTACTTC.

This clone was seen ten or more times. This specimen includes other DNA sequences encoding the same CDR3. The chain links TRBV11-2 to TRBJ2-5; 12 nucleotides align to TRBD2. Trimming took 4 bases from V and 5 from J; bases not matched to a gene: 5. Germline CDR1 SGHAT, CDR2 FQNNGV. The CDR3 consists of 15 residues. In nucleotides, the CDR3 is TGTGCCAGCAGCTCGACTAGCGGGGGTGGTGAGACCCAGTACTTC. Translation: CASSSTSGGGETQYF.

The rearrangement uses TRBV6-5 and TRBJ1-6; 9 bases match TRBD1. Germline assignment: CDR1 MNHEY and CDR2 SVGAGI. V lost 0 bases, J lost 8 bases, and 2 bases stayed unmatched. This CDR3 has 15 residues. The CDR3 DNA is TGTGCCAGCAGTTACTCGAGGACAGGGGATTCACCCCTCCACTTT. The encoded protein is CASSYSRTGDSPLHF.

DNA for the CDR3: TGTGCCAGCAGGGGGACTAGCGGTGCCTACAATGAGCAGTTCTTC. It yields the protein CASRGTSGAYNEQFF. The J gene is TRBJ2-1, the V gene TRBV2, with 11 bases that match TRBD2. The CDR3 is 15 amino acids. After removal of 6 bases from V and 2 bases from J, the junction contained 3 bases not matched to a gene. Germline CDR1 reads SNHLY; CDR2 reads FYNNEI.

This rearrangement joins TRBV10-2 to TRBJ2-3, with 9 bases identical to TRBD2. Looked up from germline, CDR1 is WSHSY and CDR2 is SAAADI. The CDR3 has 13 amino acids. J lost 1 base, V lost 8 bases, and 1 base had no gene match. The CDR3 sequence is CASRTSGTDTQYF. CDR3 nucleotide sequence: TGCGCCAGCCGGACTAGCGGCACAGATACGCAGTATTTT.

V gene TRBV11-2 combines with J gene TRBJ2-6; no clear D. Germline loops: CDR1 SGHAT, CDR2 FQNNGV. The CDR3 extends over 13 amino acids. The germline V and J ends were trimmed by 0 bases and 5 bases, with 2 bases remaining between them. CDR3 region: CASSLDWANVLTF. In DNA form, the CDR3 reads TGTGCCAGCAGCTTAGACTGGGCCAACGTCCTGACTTTC.

This clone has only one observation. This chain links TRBV7-9 with TRBJ2-7, with 11 nucleotides matching TRBD2. With V trimmed by 1 base and J by 1 base, 3 bases remained unmatched. This CDR3 comprises 16 residues. CDR1 is SEHNR, CDR2 FQNEAQ, per germline (reference sequence). The CDR3 DNA follows: TGTGCCAGCAGCTTAGTGTCTAGCGGGGGGTCCTACGAGCAGTACTTC. Translated: CASSLVSSGGSYEQYF.

The rearrangement uses TRBV5-6 and TRBJ2-2; D might be TRBD2 (6 bases). Germline lookup yields CDR1 SGHDT and CDR2 YYEEEE. V dropped 2 bases and J dropped 0 bases, with 8 bases sitting between them. This CDR3 spans 15 amino acids. This chain's CDR3 is CASSLRTTNTGELFF. The CDR3 DNA sequence: TGTGCCAGCAGCTTAAGGACTACGAACACCGGGGAGCTGTTTTTT.

V gene TRBV4-3 combines with J gene TRBJ1-2; D remains ambiguous. CDR1 and CDR2 (germline): LGHNA, YSLEER. Trimming pared 4 bases from V and 1 base from J, leaving 13 bases between. The CDR3 has 15 residues. The CDR3 loop is CASSRNRDGNYGYTF. The CDR3 bases are TGCGCCAGCAGCCGGAACCGGGATGGTAACTATGGCTACACCTTC.

The V gene is TRBV27, the J gene TRBJ1-1, with 7 bases identical to TRBD1. CDR1 is MNHEY, CDR2 SMNVEV, per germline (reference sequence). This CDR3 has 14 residues. V gave up 6 bases and J gave up 1 base; unmatched junction bases: 5. In nucleotides, the CDR3 is TGTGCCAGCAGCTCACAGGGGAGGAACACTGAAGCTTTCTTT. Translation gives CASSSQGRNTEAFF.

J is TRBJ1-1 and V is TRBV6-9, with TRBD1 as a possible D gene (6 bases). This CDR3 comprises 15 residues. Trimming took 5 bases from V and 2 from J, leaving 15 bases between them. Germline assignment: CDR1 MNHGY and CDR2 SVAAGI. The CDR3 DNA reads as TGTGCCAGCAGTAGGACAGCCCCGATTAACACTGAAGCTTTCTTT. Translation: CASSRTAPINTEAFF.

The gene calls are TRBV5-8 and TRBJ2-7, with a weak D call TRBD2 (7 bases). V lost 2 bases to trimming and J lost 4 bases, with 13 bases between them. The CDR3 consists of 14 residues. Germline assignment: CDR1 SGHTS and CDR2 YDEGEE. CDR3 residues: CASSFSGGKYEQYF. The CDR3 DNA is TGTGCCAGCAGCTTCTCGGGGGGCAAATACGAGCAGTACTTC.

The chain joins TRBV5-1 to TRBJ2-2, with D possibly matching TRBD2 (7 bases). The CDR3 is 17 residues long. The germline V and J ends were trimmed by 4 bases and 3 bases, with 19 bases remaining between them. The germline V gene encodes CDR1 SGHRS and CDR2 YFSETQ. The CDR3 protein is CASSPGIGGLYTGELFF. In DNA, the CDR3 is TGCGCCAGCAGCCCTGGGATCGGGGGGCTGTACACCGGGGAGCTGTTTTTT.

The rearrangement uses TRBV3-1 (or the pseudogene TRBV3-2) and TRBJ2-7; D possibly corresponds to TRBD2 (6 bases). The V gene's germline CDR1 is LGHDT and CDR2 YNNKEL (reference sequence). The V and J ends lost 0 bases and 0 bases respectively, with 15 bases between them. The CDR3 loop spans 17 amino acids. The CDR3 nucleotides read TGTGCCAGCAGCCAAGATATGCCAGCGGGCCCCTCCTACGAGCAGTACTTC. It is translated as CASSQDMPAGPSYEQYF.

The genes are TRBV6-5 and TRBJ1-1, with D possibly being TRBD1 (5 bases). Trimming left V 2 bases short and J 4 bases short, with 11 bases between. Germline values: CDR1 MNHEY, CDR2 SVGAGI. The length of the CDR3 is 14 residues. The chain's CDR3 is CASSYGVGVTEAFF. CDR3 coding DNA: TGTGCCAGCAGTTACGGGGTAGGGGTCACTGAAGCTTTCTTT.

This clone has just one count. The rearrangement links TRBV7-2 to TRBJ1-3; 7 bases are a match to TRBD1. Trimming at V came to 1 base and at J to 3 bases, leaving 3 bases not matched to a gene. The germline V gene has CDR1 SGHTA and CDR2 FQGNSA. The CDR3 totals 15 residues. The CDR3 here is CASSLVQGFGNTIYF. CDR3 in DNA: TGTGCCAGCAGCTTAGTACAGGGGTTTGGAAACACCATATATTTT.